In this sample, the clone carrying this T cell receptor (beta chain) turned up many times. Antigen specificity is unknown. The same CDR3 is also encoded by other DNA sequences in this sample. The entry originates in a study of metastatic and nonmetastatic thyroid tumors. Looking at the study overall: A comparison of repertoires was made across blood and tumor or nodule tissue from malignant and benign thyroid patients. Points from the study as a whole: TCR beta diversity was reportedly significantly higher in malignant thyroid tumors than benign nodules, in blood and tumor.

There were no patients who had received any treatment before thyroid surgery. Authors' analysis steps: Using the CDR3 differences seen across clinicopathological groups, the authors built a distant-metastasis classifier for papillary thyroid cancer, which was meant to discriminate distant-metastatic patients. TCRdb reanalyzed the PCR reads with MiXCR. TCRdb, not the authors, supplied the V and J calls. The sample shows tens of thousands of clones, roughly 15% of them seen only once. Germline V gives CDR1 MDHEN, CDR2 SYDVKM. Trimming removed 3 bases at V and 5 bases at J, with 10 bases between. This CDR3 has 13 residues.

This TCR came from a female donor with papillary thyroid cancer or a benign thyroid nodule (not recorded which). Some clones in this sample may be carry-over from other donors' samples. The sample consisted of blood. The chain couples TRBV28 to TRBJ1-1, with D possibly being TRBD1 (5 bases). CDR3 sequence (DNA): TGTGCCAGCAGTTTGGGGGGGGGAACTGAAGCTTTCTTT. Translation: CASSLGGGTEAFF.